Presented here are 6 T cell receptor beta chains from one specimen sequenced in a study of regulatory T cells in long-lasting Graves disease. Documented time point: newly diagnosed GD, antithyroid drugs for less than 3 months. PBMC RNA was the source of the TCR library. Arm-PCR of CDR3 regions and iRepertoire HTBI primers were the basis on which TCR beta libraries were built. TCRdb re-called the multiplex PCR reads with MiXCR, one entry per CDR3 protein. The table lists approximately 560,000 distinct CDR3 sequences, more than 15% of them singletons. The same data also went into a second study, on T cells in Graves' hyperthyroidism and ophthalmopathy.

The starting material was peripheral blood mononuclear cells (PBMCs), obtained at new diagnosis, from a patient treated with antithyroid drugs. The receptors here all came from a man younger than 35 with Graves disease.

This chain joins TRBV5-4 and TRBJ2-3, with D possibly matching TRBD1 (5 bases). Germline V lookup: CDR1 SGHNT, CDR2 YYREEE (reference sequence). V was shortened by 0 bases and J by 4 bases, with 9 bases between the two germline ends. The CDR3 is made up of 14 amino acids. CDR3 sequence reads: CASSLARASDTQYF. In DNA, the CDR3 is TGTGCCAGCAGCTTGGCCAGGGCGTCAGATACGCAGTATTTT.

The chain uses TRBV13 and TRBJ2-2, with 9 bases lining up with TRBD2. The CDR3 is made up of 19 amino acids. The V and J ends lost 5 bases and 3 bases, in that order; junction bases with no gene match: 16. Germline CDR1 PRHDT, CDR2 FYEKMQ (reference sequence). The CDR3 nucleotides read TGTGCCAGCAGCCCCTCAGGGGGACTAGCCGAAGAGGACACCGGGGAGCTGTTTTTT. Translation: CASSPSGGLAEEDTGELFF. The full variable domain, rest sourced from reference TRBV13 and TRBJ2-2, is AAGVIQSPRHLIKEKRETATLKCYPIPRHDTVYWYQQGPGQDPQFLISFYEKMQSDKGSIPDRFSAQQFSDYHSELNMSSLELGDSALYFCASSPSGGLAEEDTGELFFGEGSRLTVL.

This clonotype showed up many times. The chain couples TRBV11-3 to TRBJ2-2; D ambiguous. Germline-derived CDR1 and CDR2 are SGHNT and YENEEA. The germline V and J ends were trimmed by 0 bases and 8 bases, with 7 bases remaining between them. The CDR3 has 13 amino acids. The CDR3 is CASSLDVSGELFF. DNA of the CDR3: TGTGCCAGCAGCTTAGACGTGTCGGGGGAGCTGTTTTTT.

This clonotype was observed at least ten times. The V and J genes are TRBV2 and TRBJ2-3; a possible D gene is TRBD2 (6 bases). Trimming cost V 4 bases and J 3 bases, with 14 bases left between them. Looked up from germline, CDR1 is SNHLY and CDR2 is FYNNEI. The CDR3 has 15 amino acids. The CDR3 nucleotides read TGTGCCAGCAGTGGTTCGGGACTGATGACAGATACGCAGTATTTT. Translated, it gives CASSGSGLMTDTQYF.

There are many counts of this clonotype. The chain links TRBV28 to TRBJ2-5, with TRBD2 as a possible D gene (6 bases). The ends were cut back, 2 bases at V and 0 bases at J, with 16 bases in the middle. Germline V CDR1 and CDR2: MDHEN, SYDVKM. There are 17 residues in the CDR3. The CDR3, as DNA: TGTGCCAGCAGTTTAGCCCAACCCGGGGGTTACCAAGAGACCCAGTACTTC. Translation: CASSLAQPGGYQETQYF.

This clonotype was detected a few times. The chain links TRBV28 to TRBJ1-6; maybe TRBD1 (5 bases). The germline V and J ends were trimmed by 2 bases and 0 bases, with 8 bases remaining between them. Germline V gene sequence: CDR1 MDHEN, CDR2 SYDVKM. The CDR3 has 16 amino acids. CDR3 protein: CASSLTGDSYNSPLHF. The DNA of the CDR3 is TGTGCCAGCAGTTTAACAGGAGACTCCTATAATTCACCCCTCCACTTT.